This T cell receptor (beta chain) came from a study of identical twins. Points from the study as a whole: Conclusions leaned on cross-sectional statistical analysis and did not track the same donors over time. Twins showed weaker excess sharing in their beta out-of-frame sequences. There were fewer insertions in abundant cord blood beta clonotypes, but memory repertoires showed no such pattern.

This clonotype was counted only a few times. Its antigen is as yet unknown. Each CDR3 protein is one row after TCRdb ran MiXCR on the 5' RACE reads. The data show some 1,600,000 distinct CDR3 sequences, less than 40% seen once. Germline V lookup: CDR1 MGHRA, CDR2 YSYEKL. This CDR3 contains 16 residues. The germline V and J ends were trimmed by 7 bases and 6 bases, with 23 bases remaining between them. This clonotype was obtained from a newborn girl in good health. This sequence joins TRBV4-1 and TRBJ2-3; D possibly corresponds to TRBD1 (7 bases). Sequences were obtained from cord blood. CDR3 DNA: TGCGCCAGCACCAGGGGGGCAGGACGTCTTCCGGATACGCAGTATTTT. It specifies CASTRGAGRLPDTQYF.